The entry below gives a single TCR beta chain sequence along with its context. Its specificity is unknown. The sample originates from a study of cytomegalovirus exposure and HLA in healthy donors. In germline, CDR1 is SGHRS, CDR2 YFSETQ. This CDR3 comprises 14 residues. Between the trimmed V and J ends, which lost 5 bases and 0 bases, there was a span of 11 bases. A multiplex PCR was run with 60 Vbeta primers and 13 Jbeta primers. The method was immunoSEQ multiplex PCR; TCRdb's version includes in-frame clones alone and lacks a portion of them. The sample holds roughly 150,000 clones, roughly 75% seen once. Findings and limits, study-wide: Immune exposure was documented only through CMV serostatus. The listing of 150 or so TCR beta chains classed them as cytomegalovirus-associated.

The TCR was taken from a young man in good health and CMV-seropositive. Sequenced material: PBMCs. The V gene is TRBV5-1, the J gene TRBJ1-2; D is possibly TRBD1 (5 bases). CDR3 nucleotide sequence: TGCGCCAGCAGAGGCGGGACGGCTAACTATGGCTACACCTTC. Encoded protein: CASRGGTANYGYTF. The full variable domain, its missing parts supplied by reference TRBV5-1 and TRBJ1-2, is KAGVTQTPRYLIKTRGQQVTLSCSPISGHRSVSWYQQTPGQGLQFLFEYFSETQRNKGNFPGRFSGRQFSNSRSEMNVSTLELGDSALYLCASRGGTANYGYTFGSGTRLTVV.